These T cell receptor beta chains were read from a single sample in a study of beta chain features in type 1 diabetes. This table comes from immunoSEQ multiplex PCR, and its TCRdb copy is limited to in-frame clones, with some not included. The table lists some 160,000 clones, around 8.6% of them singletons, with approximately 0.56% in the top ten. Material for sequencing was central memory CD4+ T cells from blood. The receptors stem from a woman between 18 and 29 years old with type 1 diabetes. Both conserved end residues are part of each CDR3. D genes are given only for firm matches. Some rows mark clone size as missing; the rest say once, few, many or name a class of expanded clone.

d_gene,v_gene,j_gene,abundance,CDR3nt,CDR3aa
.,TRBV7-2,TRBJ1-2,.,TGTGCCACCCGGGCCGGGACTAACTATGGCTACACCTTC,CATRAGTNYGYTF
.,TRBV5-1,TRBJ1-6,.,TGCGCCAGCTCTGAGGATACCTATAATTCACCCCTCCACTTT,CASSEDTYNSPLHF
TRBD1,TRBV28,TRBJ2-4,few,TGTGCCAGCAGTTCACCGACAGGGGCGGCCAAAAACATTCAGTACTTC,CASSSPTGAAKNIQYF
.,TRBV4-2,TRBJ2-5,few,TGTGCCAGCAGCCAAGAACCAGCCGGAGGGGAGACCCAGTACTTC,CASSQEPAGGETQYF
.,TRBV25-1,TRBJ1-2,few,TGTGCCAGCAGTGGTCATGGACAGAGGGGCTACACCTTC,CASSGHGQRGYTF
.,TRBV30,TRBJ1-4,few,TGTGCCTGGAGTAGCCGGGGGATAACTAATGAAAAACTGTTTTTT,CAWSSRGITNEKLFF
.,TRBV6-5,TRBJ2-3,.,TGTGCCAGCAGTTACCTATACACAGATACGCAGTATTTT,CASSYLYTDTQYF
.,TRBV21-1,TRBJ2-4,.,TGTGCCAGCAGCGCAAAAGCCCGGGAGGCCCCAGGAGCCAAAAACATTCAGTACTTC,CASSAKAREAPGAKNIQYF
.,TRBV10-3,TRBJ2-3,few,TGTGCCATCAGTGAGTCGGCGGTCCGACGAACGGATACGCAGTATTTT,CAISESAVRRTDTQYF
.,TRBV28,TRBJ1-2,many,TGTGCCAGCAGTTTAGCGGGGGGCATGATCTATGGCTACACCTTC,CASSLAGGMIYGYTF
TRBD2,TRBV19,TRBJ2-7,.,TGTGCCAGTAGTACGGCCCTAAACGGGGGGGGATCGACCTACGAGCAGTACTTC,CASSTALNGGGSTYEQYF
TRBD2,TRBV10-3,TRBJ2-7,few,TGTGCCATCACCTCTGGGGCGGGAGACTACGAGCAGTACTTC,CAITSGAGDYEQYF
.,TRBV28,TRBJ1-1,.,TGTGCCAGCAGTTACTACACTGAAGCTTTCTTT,CASSYYTEAFF
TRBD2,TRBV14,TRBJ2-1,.,TGTGCCAGCAGCGACGGACTAGCGGGAGCCCTCCGGAACAATGAGCAGTTCTTC,CASSDGLAGALRNNEQFF
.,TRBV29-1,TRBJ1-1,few,TGCAGCGTTGTGGGAAGTGCGTTGAGGGTCACTGAAGCTTTCTTT,CSVVGSALRVTEAFF
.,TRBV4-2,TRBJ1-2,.,TGTGCCAGCAGCCAAGATCTCCTAGGGGGTGGCTACACCTTC,CASSQDLLGGGYTF
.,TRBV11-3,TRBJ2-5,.,TGTGCCAGCAGCTTAGGGGCAGCAGAGACCCAGTACTTC,CASSLGAAETQYF
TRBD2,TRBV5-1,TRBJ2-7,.,TGCGCCAGCAGCGAAGGACTAGCGGGAGTGGACGAGCAGTACTTC,CASSEGLAGVDEQYF
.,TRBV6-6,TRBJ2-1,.,TGTGCCAGCAGTTCTCGACAGGAAAATGAGCAGTTCTTC,CASSSRQENEQFF
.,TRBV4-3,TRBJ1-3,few,TGCGCCAGCAGCCAAGATGAGGGAAACACCATATATTTT,CASSQDEGNTIYF
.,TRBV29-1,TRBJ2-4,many,TGCAGCGTTGACTACGGAGCCAAAAACATTCAGTACTTC,CSVDYGAKNIQYF
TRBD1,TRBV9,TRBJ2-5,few,TGTGCCAGCAGCGGACAGGGGTGGGAGACCCAGTACTTC,CASSGQGWETQYF
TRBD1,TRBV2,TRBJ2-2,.,TGTGCCAGCAGATTCTCAGGGGGGAACACCGGGGAGCTGTTTTTT,CASRFSGGNTGELFF
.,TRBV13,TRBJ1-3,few,TGTGCCAGCAGCCTCCGGGACAGAAACACCATATATTTT,CASSLRDRNTIYF
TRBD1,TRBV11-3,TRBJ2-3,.,TGTGCCAGCAGCCCGGGACAGGGGCTGGGCACAGATACGCAGTATTTT,CASSPGQGLGTDTQYF
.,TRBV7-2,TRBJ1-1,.,TGTGCCAGCAGCCAAGATACAGTCCCCACTGAAGCTTTCTTT,CASSQDTVPTEAFF
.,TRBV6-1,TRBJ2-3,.,TGTGCCAGCAGTGAAGTGGAGACTAAGCAGTATTTT,CASSEVETKQYF
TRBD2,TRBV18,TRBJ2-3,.,TGTGCCAGCTCACGCCCTAGCGGGGGGCCAGGAGATACGCAGTATTTT,CASSRPSGGPGDTQYF
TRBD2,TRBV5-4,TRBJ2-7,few,TGTGCCAGCAGCCAACCGGGACTAGCTTCCGAGCAGTACTTC,CASSQPGLASEQYF
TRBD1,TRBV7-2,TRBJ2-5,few,TGTGCCAGCAGCCGGGACAGGCAAGCCCAGTACTTC,CASSRDRQAQYF
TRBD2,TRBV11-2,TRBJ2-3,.,TGTGCCAGCAGCCCAAGACTAGCGGGAGGATTCACAGATACGCAGTATTTT,CASSPRLAGGFTDTQYF
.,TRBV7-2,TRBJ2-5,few,TGTGCCAGCACCCAGATGGGCGGAAGCGGGGAGACCCAGTACTTC,CASTQMGGSGETQYF
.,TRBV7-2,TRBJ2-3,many,TGTGCCAGCAGCTTACCGGTCACAGATACGCAGTATTTT,CASSLPVTDTQYF
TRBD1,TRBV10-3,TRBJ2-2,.,TGTGCCATCCGCCAGGGGGTAGCCACCGGGGAGCTGTTTTTT,CAIRQGVATGELFF
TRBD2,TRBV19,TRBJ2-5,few,TGTGCCAGTCGGATTAGGGCTAGCGGCCCAGAGACCCAGTACTTC,CASRIRASGPETQYF
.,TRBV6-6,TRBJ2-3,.,TGTGCCAGCGGCCCAAGGGGTACGCAGTATTTT,CASGPRGTQYF
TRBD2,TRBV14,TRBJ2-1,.,TGTGCCAGCAGCCCCTGGACGGGGGGTGGTTACAATGAGCAGTTCTTC,CASSPWTGGGYNEQFF
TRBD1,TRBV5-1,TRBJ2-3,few,TGCGCCAGCAGCTTGGGTGGGACAGGGGACACAGATACGCAGTATTTT,CASSLGGTGDTDTQYF
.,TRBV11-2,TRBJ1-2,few,TGTGCCAGCAGCCGGATGACAGTGAACTATGGCTACACCTTC,CASSRMTVNYGYTF
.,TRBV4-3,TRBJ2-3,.,TGCGCCAGCAGCCAAGAGCGGACATATACGCAGTATTTT,CASSQERTYTQYF
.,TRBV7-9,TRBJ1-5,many,TGTGCCAGCAGCTTAGACAGAATCAGCCCCCAGCATTTT,CASSLDRISPQHF
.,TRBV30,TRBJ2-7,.,TGTGCCTGGAGTCTCGGAGGGCCCGGGCACGAGCAGTACTTC,CAWSLGGPGHEQYF
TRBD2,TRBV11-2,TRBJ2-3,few,TGTGCCAGCAGCTTACTAGCGGGTGAAGATACGCAGTATTTT,CASSLLAGEDTQYF
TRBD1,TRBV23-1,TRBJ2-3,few,TGCGCCAGCACAAAACCTGACAGGGTGGCAGATACGCAGTATTTT,CASTKPDRVADTQYF
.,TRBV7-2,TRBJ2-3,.,TGTGCCAGCAGCTTAGATCGCCTGAGGGATACGCAGTATTTT,CASSLDRLRDTQYF
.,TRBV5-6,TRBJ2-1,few,TGTGCCAGCAGCTTGGAGCGGAGATGGGTCTTC,CASSLERRWVF
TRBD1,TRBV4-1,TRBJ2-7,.,TGCGCCAGCAGCCAGCGACAGGGCGCGTACGAGCAGTACTTC,CASSQRQGAYEQYF
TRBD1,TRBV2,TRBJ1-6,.,TGTGCCAGCAGCCTACAGGGGACCAATTCACCCCTCCACTTT,CASSLQGTNSPLHF
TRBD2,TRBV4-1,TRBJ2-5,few,TGCGCCAGCAGCCGGACTAGCGTCCAAGAGACCCAGTACTTC,CASSRTSVQETQYF
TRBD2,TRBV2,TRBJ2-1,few,TGTGCCAGCAGTACTAGCGGATTCGGGGAGCAGTTCTTC,CASSTSGFGEQFF
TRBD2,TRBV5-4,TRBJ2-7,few,TGTGCCAGCAGCCCGGCGGGAGCGGGAGTCCCCTACGAGCAGTACTTC,CASSPAGAGVPYEQYF
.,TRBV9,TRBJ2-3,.,TGTGCCAGCAGCGGGGCGGATACGCAGTATTTT,CASSGADTQYF